These T cell receptor beta chains were read from a single sample in a study of high-grade serous ovarian cancer treatment subgroups. Sequencing was performed with immunoSEQ multiplex PCR; in TCRdb, only in-frame clones are kept and a portion is missing. The table includes about 33,000 clones, about four fifths detected once. The source material was tumor tissue. Receptors originate from a human donor with high-grade serous ovarian cancer. Both conserved end residues are part of each CDR3. The D gene is left open where the match is weak. Some rows have no size entry. The others give once, few or many, or a class for an expanded clone.

TGTGCCAGCAGCCCAGGACAGGGGGCAGCAGATACGCAGTATTTT	CASSPGQGAADTQYF	TRBD1	NA	TRBV11-2	TRBJ2-3
TGCGCCAGCAGCTGGAGCAGGTGGGCCATAGCGGATACTAGCACAGATACGCAGTATTTT	CASSWSRWAIADTSTDTQYF	NA	NA	TRBV5-1	TRBJ2-3
TGTGCCAGCAGCTTAAAAGCGGGAGGGCCCCAAGAGACCCAGTACTTC	CASSLKAGGPQETQYF	TRBD2	NA	TRBV7-2	TRBJ2-5
TGTGCCAGCAGTTCGGACAGGACAGCCAACACTGAAGCTTTCTTT	CASSSDRTANTEAFF	TRBD1	NA	TRBV27	TRBJ1-1
TGTGCCAGCACGGCGGGGGTAAGCACAGATACGCAGTATTTT	CASTAGVSTDTQYF	TRBD2	NA	TRBV2	TRBJ2-3
TGTGCCAGCAGTTTATGGGGGGAGGGCAGCACAGATACGCAGTATTTT	CASSLWGEGSTDTQYF	TRBD2	once	TRBV27	TRBJ2-3
TGTGCCAGTAGTATAGTAGGGGACGGCCCCTACGAGCAGTACTTC	CASSIVGDGPYEQYF	NA	once	TRBV19	TRBJ2-7
TGTGCCAGCAGCTGGGACAGCCCCTACGAGCAGTACTTC	CASSWDSPYEQYF	TRBD1	NA	TRBV7-2	TRBJ2-7
TGTGCCAGCAGTTCCCCCGGGAGAAACACCATATATTTT	CASSSPGRNTIYF	NA	NA	TRBV28	TRBJ1-3
TGCAGCGTTGTGAAGGGGGTGAGAGGTTTCTACAATGAGCAGTTCTTC	CSVVKGVRGFYNEQFF	NA	NA	TRBV29-1	TRBJ2-1
TGTGCCAGCAGCCGTTGGAGGGGTGGCTACACCTTC	CASSRWRGGYTF	NA	NA	TRBV6-1	TRBJ1-2
TGTGCCAGCAGCTTGGGTACGTCCTTGAGAAATGAGCAGTTCTTC	CASSLGTSLRNEQFF	NA	NA	TRBV5-6	TRBJ2-1
TGTGCCAGCAGTGAAGACGGCATTAGCAATCAGCCCCAGCATTTT	CASSEDGISNQPQHF	NA	NA	TRBV2	TRBJ1-5
TGTGCCACCCAGGCAGATGCAGGGCGATCGACCGGGGAGCTGTTTTTT	CATQADAGRSTGELFF	NA	NA	TRBV19	TRBJ2-2
TGTGCCAGCAGCCAAGATTGGCGGGAAGAGACCCAGTACTTC	CASSQDWREETQYF	NA	NA	TRBV4-2	TRBJ2-5
TGCGCCAGCAGCACGACAGGGCGGACTGAAGCTTTCTTT	CASSTTGRTEAFF	TRBD1	few	TRBV5-1	TRBJ1-1
TGCAGCGTTGTAGGGGCTGTGAACGAGCAGTACTTC	CSVVGAVNEQYF	NA	NA	TRBV29-1	TRBJ2-7
TGCGCCAGCAGTTTCTTCCAGGGGATTAATGAAAAACTGTTTTTT	CASSFFQGINEKLFF	NA	NA	TRBV5-1	TRBJ1-4
TGTGCCAGCAGCCCGAACCCGGAGCCTAGCGATGGGGCAGATACGCAGTATTTT	CASSPNPEPSDGADTQYF	NA	NA	TRBV7-9	TRBJ2-3
TGTGCCAGCAGCGTAGGAGGACTCCCCTCGAACACCGGGGAGCTGTTTTTT	CASSVGGLPSNTGELFF	NA	NA	TRBV9	TRBJ2-2
TGCGCCAGCAGCCAACACCAGACAGCAACTAATGAAAAACTGTTTTTT	CASSQHQTATNEKLFF	NA	NA	TRBV4-3	TRBJ1-4
TGTGCCAGCAGCCAAGACAGCGTTCTGGTACTATTATATAGCAATCAGCCCCAGCATTTT	CASSQDSVLVLLYSNQPQHF	NA	NA	TRBV27	TRBJ1-5
TGTGCCAGCATTCTGGGGGGCACAGATACGCAGTATTTT	CASILGGTDTQYF	NA	NA	TRBV28	TRBJ2-3
TGTGCCAGCAGGCCTCGGGACAGGGGTGCAGATACGCAGTATTTT	CASRPRDRGADTQYF	TRBD1	NA	TRBV6-6	TRBJ2-3
TGTGCCAGCACCGATTACAGGGGGACGGGCAATCAGCCCCAGCATTTT	CASTDYRGTGNQPQHF	TRBD1	NA	TRBV28	TRBJ1-5
TGTGCCAGCAGCTTAAAATACGAGCAGTACTTC	CASSLKYEQYF	NA	few	TRBV11-1	TRBJ2-7
TGTGCCAGCAGCTTAGGACAGGGAGCTAACTATGGCTACACCTTC	CASSLGQGANYGYTF	TRBD1	NA	TRBV7-2	TRBJ1-2
TGTGCCAGCAGCTTGGGACTAGCGGGGGTCACAGATACGCAGTATTTT	CASSLGLAGVTDTQYF	TRBD2	NA	TRBV28	TRBJ2-3
TGTGCCAGCAGCTTCCAGGGGTCGGATACGCAGTATTTT	CASSFQGSDTQYF	NA	NA	TRBV7-2	TRBJ2-3
TGTGCCAGCAGCATGGACAGGGTGTGGTACGAGCAGTACTTC	CASSMDRVWYEQYF	TRBD1	NA	TRBV7-9	TRBJ2-7
TGTGCCAGCAGTTCCGTCTTGGCTGAAGCTTTCTTT	CASSSVLAEAFF	NA	few	TRBV6-5	TRBJ1-1
TGTGCCAGTAGTACACGGGTAGCGGCTACCTCCTACAATGAGCAGTTCTTC	CASSTRVAATSYNEQFF	NA	NA	TRBV19	TRBJ2-1
TGTGCCATCAGTGAGTCGATTGGGACAGGGGAGTTCGCAACTAATGAAAAACTGTTTTTT	CAISESIGTGEFATNEKLFF	TRBD1	NA	TRBV10-3	TRBJ1-4
TGCGCCAGCAGCCAAGATACGGCGGGAGGACAAGAGACCCAGTACTTC	CASSQDTAGGQETQYF	TRBD2	NA	TRBV4-3	TRBJ2-5
TGCGCCAGCAGCCCCTCCTCTCCATTGGACGGGAGGTCTGGAAACACCATATATTTT	CASSPSSPLDGRSGNTIYF	NA	NA	TRBV4-3	TRBJ1-3
TGTGCCAGCAGCTCCTATACCCCCCCCTACGAGCAGTACTTC	CASSSYTPPYEQYF	NA	once	TRBV5-4	TRBJ2-7
TGCAGCGTTGAAGAAGGTTCCGACTCCTACGAGCAGTACTTC	CSVEEGSDSYEQYF	NA	once	TRBV29-1	TRBJ2-7
TGTGCCAGCAGAGCGACAGGGGATAACTATGGCTACACCTTC	CASRATGDNYGYTF	TRBD1	NA	TRBV7-9	TRBJ1-2
TGTGCCAGCAGCTCGCAGGGGGCTGATACGCAGTATTTT	CASSSQGADTQYF	TRBD1	NA	TRBV11-2	TRBJ2-3
TGCGCCAGCAGCCACAAGGTACCGGGATTAGAATACGAGCAGTACTTC	CASSHKVPGLEYEQYF	NA	NA	TRBV4-1	TRBJ2-7
TGTGCCAGCAGCCGGAGGGCAGGGGGCTATGGCTACACCTTC	CASSRRAGGYGYTF	TRBD1	few	TRBV9	TRBJ1-2
TGTGCCAGCTCCCCTGGGGTCCGATATGGGGACACTGAAGCTTTCTTT	CASSPGVRYGDTEAFF	NA	NA	TRBV18	TRBJ1-1
TGTGCCAGTAGCCCCTCCGGATCGGCGATCCAAAAACTGTTTTTT	CASSPSGSAIQKLFF	NA	NA	TRBV19	TRBJ1-4
TGTGCCAGCAGCCCTGACAGTCCCTACGAGCAGTACTTC	CASSPDSPYEQYF	NA	medium-sized	TRBV7-9	TRBJ2-7
TGTGCCAGCAGCAACCCCCACCTTAATAATTCACCCCTCCACTTT	CASSNPHLNNSPLHF	NA	NA	TRBV21-1	TRBJ1-6
TGTGCCAGCAGCTTGCGGGGAAACACCATATATTTT	CASSLRGNTIYF	NA	few	TRBV5-4	TRBJ1-3
TGTGCCAGCAACCAAAGATGGCAGCACGAGCAGTACTTC	CASNQRWQHEQYF	NA	NA	TRBV7-4	TRBJ2-7
TGTGCCAGCAGCAAAGAGACGAGACAGGGTCACTCCGAGCAGTACTTC	CASSKETRQGHSEQYF	NA	few	TRBV21-1	TRBJ2-7
TGTGCCAGCAGCCAATCCAACCGGGACTCATCGGCCCAGTACTTC	CASSQSNRDSSAQYF	NA	once	TRBV4-2	TRBJ2-5
TGTGCCAGCTCACCACCGGACAGGTTCGGTGACGAGCAGTACTTC	CASSPPDRFGDEQYF	TRBD1	NA	TRBV18	TRBJ2-7
TGCGCCAGCAGCTTGTTAGGGAATACCTACGAGCAGTACTTC	CASSLLGNTYEQYF	NA	NA	TRBV5-1	TRBJ2-7
TGTGCCAGCAGTCTGACTAGCGGGAGAGCAAAGACCCAGTACTTC	CASSLTSGRAKTQYF	TRBD2	NA	TRBV2	TRBJ2-5
TGTGCCAGCAGCTTAAATCTCAACCCCACTTCGGGAGATACGCAGTATTTT	CASSLNLNPTSGDTQYF	NA	NA	TRBV7-9	TRBJ2-3
TGTGCCAGCAGCTTAGGGGGTCAGAGGATGAACACTGAAGCTTTCTTT	CASSLGGQRMNTEAFF	NA	once	TRBV7-2	TRBJ1-1
TGTGCCAGCAGTTCAGCGACAACTAATGAAAAACTGTTTTTT	CASSSATTNEKLFF	NA	few	TRBV28	TRBJ1-4